The 11 T cell receptor beta chains below all came from one sample that was sequenced in a study of neoadjuvant nivolumab and ipilimumab in lung cancer. The method was immunoSEQ multiplex PCR; TCRdb's version includes in-frame clones alone and lacks a portion of them. The sample contains around 20,000 clones, more than 75% of which appear only once. Sequenced here: tumor tissue, sampled after neoadjuvant nivolumab, alone or with ipilimumab, at or shortly before surgery. The receptors here all came from an adult with non-small cell lung cancer.

V gene TRBV27 combines with J gene TRBJ2-7, with 12 nucleotides matching TRBD2. CDR3 length equals 16 residues. Losses at the gene ends were 2 bases for V and 2 bases for J; bases not matched to a gene: 4. The germline CDR1 and CDR2 sequences are MNHEY and SMNVEV (reference sequence). CDR3 residues: CASSLLAGGGPYEQYF. CDR3 DNA sequence: TGTGCCAGCAGTTTACTAGCGGGAGGGGGGCCCTACGAGCAGTACTTC.

The V gene is TRBV25-1, the J gene TRBJ1-2; 10 bases agree with TRBD1. CDR1 is MGHDK, CDR2 SYGVNS, per germline. There are 14 residues in the CDR3. V was pared by 4 bases and J by 8 bases, with 7 bases of the junction left unmatched. CDR3 sequence: CASSVPGTGDGYTF. The CDR3 DNA reads TGTGCCAGCAGTGTACCGGGGACAGGGGACGGCTACACCTTC.

The chain is built from TRBV7-3 and TRBJ2-7; 8 bases map to TRBD2. Germline V gene lookup returns CDR1 SGHTA and CDR2 FQGTGA. J lost 6 bases, V lost 5 bases, and 9 bases had no gene match. CDR3 length: 14 amino acids. CDR3 region: CASSPRGGVAEQYF. CDR3 nucleotide sequence: TGTGCCAGCAGCCCCCGGGGGGGAGTAGCCGAGCAGTACTTC.

V is TRBV9 and J is TRBJ2-7, with D possibly matching TRBD2 (6 bases). Per the germline V gene, CDR1 is SGDLS and CDR2 is YYNGEE. V lost 4 bases, J lost 6 bases, and 20 bases lay in between. The CDR3 consists of 15 residues. This CDR3 is CASSPTPAGRGEQYF. In DNA form, the CDR3 reads TGTGCCAGCAGCCCCACCCCTGCGGGACGCGGCGAGCAGTACTTC.

The chain couples TRBV28 to TRBJ2-1; tentatively, D is TRBD2 (6 bases). This CDR3 region has 14 residues. CDR1 is MDHEN and CDR2 is SYDVKM in the germline V gene. Trimming shortened V by 6 bases and J by 0 bases, and 9 bases separated the two germline ends. The CDR3 spells CASSRESSYNEQFF. In DNA form, the CDR3 reads TGTGCCAGCAGCCGGGAGAGCTCCTACAATGAGCAGTTCTTC.

The J gene is TRBJ2-1, the V gene TRBV18, with 7 bases fitting TRBD2. The CDR3 loop spans 14 amino acids. The V segment lost 5 bases and the J segment 4 bases; nucleotides outside the gene matches: 5. Germline CDR1 KGHSH, CDR2 LQKENI. The CDR3 is CASSMSSGYNEQFF. The CDR3 DNA follows: TGTGCCAGCTCAATGTCTAGCGGATACAATGAGCAGTTCTTC.

This clone was counted only a few times. In DNA form, the CDR3 reads TGTGCCAGCAGTTACCAGGGCGGGAACTCCTATGGCTACACCTTC. This encodes CASSYQGGNSYGYTF. This chain joins TRBV6-5 and TRBJ1-2; TRBD1 is a possible D gene (5 bases). Trimming removed 2 bases at V and 4 bases at J, with 14 bases between. CDR3 length: 15 amino acids. Germline V gene data show CDR1 as MNHEY and CDR2 as SVGAGI.

V and J are TRBV30 and TRBJ1-1; TRBD1 matches 7 bases. The CDR3 runs to 14 residues. J was trimmed by 0 bases and V by 3 bases; bases with no gene match: 4. The germline V gene has CDR1 GTSNPN and CDR2 SVGIG (reference sequence). DNA of the CDR3: TGTGCCTGGAGCCCCGACAGGGTGAACACTGAAGCTTTCTTT. Translation gives CAWSPDRVNTEAFF.

The CDR3 region has the DNA TGTGCCAGCAGTTACGGATTCGGTCAAGCTGGCTACACCTTC. This sequence encodes CASSYGFGQAGYTF. This chain uses TRBV6-5 with TRBJ1-2; D ambiguous. Per germline, CDR1 MNHEY and CDR2 SVGAGI. The CDR3 length is 14 residues. V shed 2 bases and J shed 7 bases, with 14 bases lying between them.

The chain recombines TRBV28 with TRBJ2-1, with D tentatively TRBD1 (5 bases). The CDR3 loop spans 16 amino acids. V shed 5 bases and J shed 4 bases, with 18 bases lying between them. Germline lookup yields CDR1 MDHEN and CDR2 SYDVKM. The CDR3 DNA follows: TGTGCCAGCAGTACCCTCACAGGTCCCAATTACAATGAGCAGTTCTTC. Protein: CASSTLTGPNYNEQFF.

CDR3 protein: CASSLSLRGEAFF. The CDR3 DNA follows: TGTGCCAGCAGTTTATCCTTGCGGGGTGAAGCTTTCTTT. V and J are TRBV27 and TRBJ1-1; no definite D call. Germline CDR1 is MNHEY and CDR2 is SMNVEV (reference sequence). V was cut by 0 bases and J by 7 bases, with 9 bases left in between. The CDR3 is made up of 13 amino acids.